This T cell receptor beta chain was sequenced for a study of cytomegalovirus exposure and HLA in healthy donors. Trimming removed 5 bases at V and 7 bases at J, with 12 bases between. CDR1 is MNHEY and CDR2 is SVGAGI in the germline V gene. The CDR3 sequence is 13 residues long. The PCR was carried out with 60 Vbeta primers and 13 Jbeta primers. The protocol was immunoSEQ multiplex PCR, while the TCRdb copy is restricted to in-frame clones and leaves out a portion. The data contain 100,000 to 150,000 clones, around three quarters of them seen just once; the ten biggest clones take up more than 3%. The chain has TRBV6-5 and TRBJ1-5, with no clear D. This clonotype originated in a man aged 30 to 39 in good health and CMV-seronegative. Sequencing was performed on PBMCs. Here the CDR3 reads CASSHGHEQPQHF. The CDR3 DNA reads TGTGCCAGCAGTCATGGTCACGAGCAGCCCCAGCATTTT.